Presented here are 17 T cell receptor beta chains from one specimen sequenced in a study of T cells in lung cancer brain metastases. The data were produced by immunoSEQ multiplex PCR, yet TCRdb's version contains in-frame clones alone and is incomplete. Among a few thousand clones listed, 85% to 90% were seen once. The specimen sequenced was tumor tissue from the primary lung tumor. Receptors were obtained from a man in his sixties with non-small cell lung cancer.

This clone was observed a single time. The chain recombines TRBV29-1 with TRBJ1-1; 8 bases match TRBD1. The V segment lost 4 bases and the J segment 5 bases; nucleotides outside the gene matches: 9. The CDR3 extends over 14 amino acids. Germline CDR1 SQVTM, CDR2 ANQGSEA. The CDR3 coding sequence is TGCAGCGTTGGAGGTCAGGGGGCGATTACTGAAGCTTTCTTT. The encoded protein is CSVGGQGAITEAFF. The full variable domain, rest sourced from reference TRBV29-1 and TRBJ1-1, is SAVISQKPSRDICQRGTSLTIQCQVDSQVTMMFWYRQQPGQSLTLIATANQGSEATYESGFVIDKFPISRPNLTFSTLTVSNMSPEDSSIYLCSVGGQGAITEAFFGQGTRLTVV.

V gene TRBV9 combines with J gene TRBJ1-1; D is undetermined. CDR3 length: 10 amino acids. Per the germline V gene, CDR1 is SGDLS and CDR2 is YYNGEE. The germline V and J ends were trimmed by 1 base and 8 bases, with 3 bases remaining between them. The CDR3 loop is CASSVIEAFF. CDR3 nucleotide sequence: TGTGCCAGCAGCGTAATCGAAGCTTTCTTT.

The chain is built from TRBV6-6 and TRBJ2-5; D is ambiguous. Trimming pared 2 bases from V and 3 bases from J, leaving 13 bases between. CDR1 and CDR2 (germline): MNHNY, SVGAGI (reference sequence). This CDR3 comprises 15 residues. CDR3 residues: CASSYPYDAEETQYF. For the CDR3, the DNA is TGTGCCAGCAGTTACCCCTACGACGCGGAAGAGACCCAGTACTTC.

The V and J genes are TRBV7-6 and TRBJ1-6, with D hard to call. V lost 1 base and J lost 9, with 10 bases in between. The CDR3 runs 14 residues. The germline V gene has CDR1 SGHVS and CDR2 FNYEAQ. The CDR3 bases are TGTGCCAGCAGCTTAGAATTGGAGGGTTCACCCCTCCACTTT. Protein sequence: CASSLELEGSPLHF.

CDR3 nucleotides: TGTGCCAGCTCACCAGCTGTCGGGGGGGATTTCAATGAGCAGTTCTTC. Protein product: CASSPAVGGDFNEQFF. The genes are TRBV18 and TRBJ2-1; TRBD2 aligns across 8 bases. The CDR3 covers 16 residues. Trimming at V came to 2 bases and at J to 6 bases, leaving 9 bases not matched to a gene. The V gene's germline CDR1 is KGHSH and CDR2 LQKENI.

This sequence joins TRBV5-5 and TRBJ2-2; maybe TRBD1 (5 bases). The germline CDR1 and CDR2 sequences are SGHKS and YYEKEE (reference sequence). The CDR3 runs 17 residues. The V gene lost 3 bases and the J gene lost 2 bases, with 17 bases spanning the gap. The DNA for the CDR3 is TGTGCCAGCAGCTCCATCTTGTTAGGGGCTAACACCGGGGAGCTGTTTTTT. Protein product: CASSSILLGANTGELFF.

The chain recombines TRBV6-5 with TRBJ1-1; D is ambiguous. The V gene lost 8 bases and the J gene lost 0 bases, with 10 bases spanning the gap. This CDR3 has 13 amino acids. Germline values: CDR1 MNHEY, CDR2 SVGAGI. This CDR3 is CASAETLNTEAFF. The CDR3 DNA reads as TGTGCCAGCGCAGAGACCTTGAACACTGAAGCTTTCTTT.

With respect to this clone: The junction departs from the called germline gene at one end, perhaps through a read error. The same CDR3 also results from other DNA sequences found in this sample. The CDR3 spells CASSSDRQETQYF. The CDR3 DNA reads TGTGCCAGCAGCTCAGACCGACAAGAGACCCAATACTTC. The V call is TRBV7-8, the J call TRBJ2-5, with unresolved D. This CDR3 contains 13 residues. CDR1 is SGHVS, CDR2 FQNEAQ, per germline.

V is TRBV2 and J is TRBJ2-7; a possible D gene is TRBD2 (5 bases). The CDR3 loop spans 13 amino acids. The germline V gene has CDR1 SNHLY and CDR2 FYNNEI. V was clipped by 6 bases and J by 1 base, with 10 bases between them. The DNA for the CDR3 is TGTGCCAGCAGAGTCGGGGTTTCCTACGAGCAGTACTTC. This sequence encodes CASRVGVSYEQYF.

The chain links TRBV10-3 to TRBJ1-5; 9 positions agree with TRBD1. V dropped 11 bases and J dropped 7; count of bases not matched to a gene: 9. CDR3 length equals 13 residues. Germline-derived CDR1 and CDR2 are ENHRY and SYGVKD. CDR3: CAVGQGQGQPQHF. DNA for the CDR3: TGTGCCGTAGGACAGGGGCAAGGACAGCCCCAGCATTTT.

V and J are TRBV29-1 and TRBJ1-6; D is possibly TRBD1 (5 bases). The CDR3 has 13 amino acids. V was trimmed by 0 bases and J by 15 bases, leaving 15 bases between them. The germline V gene has CDR1 SQVTM and CDR2 ANQGSEA. The CDR3 sequence is CSVEDGLLGGLHF. CDR3 in DNA: TGCAGCGTTGAAGATGGGCTCCTCGGGGGCCTCCACTTT.

The rearrangement uses TRBV13 and TRBJ1-6, with TRBD1 identical over 7 bases. After removal of 6 bases from V and 6 bases from J, the junction contained 8 bases not matched to a gene. The CDR3 is 15 residues long. CDR1 is PRHDT and CDR2 is FYEKMQ in the germline V gene (reference sequence). The CDR3 DNA reads as TGTGCCAGCAGAAACCGGGACAGTTCTAATTCACCCCTCCACTTT. This translates into CASRNRDSSNSPLHF.

This chain joins TRBV2 and TRBJ2-3; tentative D call: TRBD1 (6 bases). V lost 8 bases, J lost 1 base, and 10 bases lay in between. This CDR3 has 13 residues. Germline V gene lookup returns CDR1 SNHLY and CDR2 FYNNEI. The CDR3 spells CASEAGGTDTQYF. CDR3 nucleotide sequence: TGTGCCAGCGAAGCAGGGGGCACAGATACGCAGTATTTT.

The rearrangement uses TRBV10-3 and TRBJ1-5; D is ambiguous. Per the germline V gene, CDR1 is ENHRY and CDR2 is SYGVKD. The CDR3 length is 15 residues. V dropped 3 bases and J dropped 0 bases, with 9 bases sitting between them. The CDR3 DNA follows: TGTGCCATCAGTGACGGGATTAATAGCAATCAGCCCCAGCATTTT. Encoded protein: CAISDGINSNQPQHF.

V usage is TRBV10-2 and J usage is TRBJ1-1, with a possible D match to TRBD1 (5 bases). V lost 2 bases and J 4 bases, leaving 17 bases between the germline ends. This CDR3 spans 16 amino acids. Germline CDR1 reads WSHSY; CDR2 reads SAAADI. For the CDR3, the DNA is TGCGCCAGCAGTGAGATCCCCCGGGGCCGGGCCACTGAAGCTTTCTTT. Amino acids: CASSEIPRGRATEAFF.

The rearrangement joins TRBV27 to TRBJ2-3, with 11 nucleotides matching TRBD1. CDR1 MNHEY and CDR2 SMNVEV come from the germline V gene (reference sequence). The CDR3 length is 13 residues. V trimming: 8 bases; J trimming: 7 bases; junction bases outside the gene matches: 5. The CDR3, as DNA: TGTGCCAGCGGGGACAGGGGGGTTCATACGCAGTATTTT. Translated: CASGDRGVHTQYF.

This sequence joins TRBV7-8 and TRBJ1-2; a possible D gene is TRBD1 (5 bases). Germline loops: CDR1 SGHVS, CDR2 FQNEAQ. Trimming took 5 bases from V and 6 from J, leaving 19 bases between them. The CDR3 length is 15 residues. CDR3 in amino acids: CASSLSRAVLNGYTF. The CDR3 DNA is TGTGCCAGCAGCCTTTCCAGGGCGGTATTAAATGGCTACACCTTC. Filled out from reference TRBV7-8 and TRBJ1-2, the complete variable domain reads GAGVSQSPRYKVAKRGQDVALRCDPISGHVSLFWYQQALGQGPEFLTYFQNEAQLDKSGLPSDRFFAERPEGSVSTLKIQRTQQEDSAVYLCASSLSRAVLNGYTFGSGTRLTVV.